Each of the 31 T cell receptor beta chains below was sequenced from the same sample in a study of tumor-infiltrating lymphocytes in primary liver carcinoma. For blood RNA, unsorted whole blood served as the source, and germline DNA was extracted too. Constant-region priming of approximately 500 ng total RNA yielded TCR beta cDNA. Three nested multiplex PCR rounds, a slightly modified ARM-PCR, produced the libraries for TCR beta. TRBV1-TRBV30 forward and Cbeta reverse primers drove the first two roughly 10-cycle rounds. TCRdb passed the multiplex PCR reads through MiXCR, listing each CDR3 protein once. This table holds around 330,000 distinct CDR3 sequences, around 50% found once. Sequencing used peripheral blood. These receptors all stem from a woman in her thirties with primary liver carcinoma and hepatitis B virus infection.

On this clonotype itself: Its ends do not fully match the called genes, so a read error is possible. The chain carries TRBV6-1 and TRBJ1-1; D possibly corresponds to TRBD1 (6 bases). The CDR3 runs to 13 residues. Per the germline V gene, CDR1 is MNHNS and CDR2 is SASEGT. The CDR3 spells CANSELRDIEAFF. The CDR3 nucleotides read TGTGCCAACAGTGAGTTGAGGGACATAGAAGCTTTCTTT.

Comment on this clonotype: Mismatch with germline at one junction end may stem from a read error. The genes are TRBV11-2 and TRBJ2-7, with no clear D. The CDR3 runs 15 residues. Germline V gives CDR1 SGHAT, CDR2 FQNNGV. For the CDR3, the DNA is TGTGCCAGCGGCTTAGGGCGTGTGATCTCCTACGAGCAGTACTTC. This translates into CASGLGRVISYEQYF.

Notes on this clonotype: The conserved closing phenylalanine or tryptophan is absent in this CDR3, likely reflecting a read error. This chain uses TRBV29-1 with TRBJ2-1; 16 positions match TRBD2. Germline CDR1 SQVTM, CDR2 ANQGSEA. V shed 6 bases, J shed 9 bases, and the junction held 17 bases outside the gene matches. The CDR3 is made up of 18 amino acids. CDR3 coding DNA: TGCAGCGTGATCGGACCGGGACTAGCGGGAGGGCTTTTGATTGAGCAGTTCTTA. This gives the protein CSVIGPGLAGGLLIEQFL.

The chain joins TRBV30 to TRBJ1-5; D uncertain. The CDR3 consists of 15 residues. The V and J ends lost 2 bases and 4 bases respectively, with 15 bases between them. CDR1 is GTSNPN and CDR2 is SVGIG in the germline V gene (reference sequence). The CDR3 here is CAWSRSGVGNQPQHF. CDR3 nucleotide sequence: TGTGCCTGGAGTAGGTCTGGGGTTGGAAATCAGCCCCAGCATTTT.

For this clonotype: It may be a read error: a sequence one base away is much more abundant. This rearrangement joins TRBV12-3 or TRBV12-4 to TRBJ1-1, with D possibly TRBD1 on 5 matching bases. The CDR3 has 12 amino acids. The CDR3 loop reads CASSFLGTETFF. In DNA form, the CDR3 reads TGTGCCAGCAGTTTTTTGGGGACTGAAACTTTCTTT.

This clonotype occurred many times. For the CDR3, the DNA is TGTGCTAGTGGTTTTGGTCGCCGCGGCACAGATACGCAGTATTTT. It translates to CASGFGRRGTDTQYF. The rearrangement joins TRBV12-5 to TRBJ2-3; D ambiguous. This CDR3 comprises 15 residues. Trimming took off 3 bases at V and 1 base at J, with 11 bases between the two ends. Germline-derived CDR1 and CDR2 are LGHNT and FRNRAP.

The rearrangement uses TRBV28 and TRBJ2-1; 7 bases map to TRBD1. The junction had 7 bases not matched to a gene; V was cut back by 9 bases and J by 2 bases. The CDR3 runs 14 residues. Germline lookup yields CDR1 MDHEN and CDR2 SYDVKM. The CDR3 loop is CASMAGTAYNEQFF. Here the CDR3 DNA reads TGTGCCAGTATGGCCGGGACAGCCTACAATGAGCAGTTCTTC.

This clonotype has ten or more counts. The genes are TRBV4-2 and TRBJ2-1; unclear D gene. The CDR3 is 15 amino acids. V was cut by 1 base and J by 4 bases, with 11 bases left in between. In germline, CDR1 is LGHNA, CDR2 YNFKEQ. CDR3 nucleotides: TGTGCCAGCAGCCAAGGAGAGACCCGATACAATGAGCAGTTCTTC. This codes for CASSQGETRYNEQFF.

Notes on this clonotype: This may come from a read error, since a much larger clone is one base off. The chain links TRBV12-3 or TRBV12-4 to TRBJ1-6; D unresolved. The V end was cut by 6 bases, the J end by 8 bases, with 11 bases between. The CDR3 is made up of 13 amino acids. Here the CDR3 DNA reads TGTGCCAGCAGGACACTATGGGATTCACCCCTCCACTTT. The encoded protein is CASRTLWDSPLHF.

The table lists this clonotype with a few counts. This chain links TRBV30 with TRBJ1-2; D gene unclear. V was pared by 2 bases and J by 4 bases, with 5 bases between. The CDR3 length is 11 residues. CDR1 GTSNPN and CDR2 SVGIG come from the germline V gene (reference sequence). Written as DNA, the CDR3 is TGTGCCTGGAGTTTGGGCTATGGCTACACCTTC. Its translation: CAWSLGYGYTF.

Comment on this clonotype: An end of the junction differs from the germline gene, which may be a read error. The chain carries TRBV12-3 or TRBV12-4 and TRBJ2-7; D remains unclear. The CDR3 spans 14 residues. CDR3 amino acids: CASGLGKLSYEQYF. CDR3 nucleotides: TGTGCCAGCGGTTTGGGAAAGCTCTCCTACGAGCAGTACTTC.

V usage is TRBV10-3 and J usage is TRBJ1-5; 9 nucleotides line up with TRBD1. V lost 5 bases, J lost 4 bases, and 3 bases stayed unmatched. Looked up from germline, CDR1 is ENHRY and CDR2 is SYGVKD. This CDR3 is 14 amino acids long. In nucleotides, the CDR3 is TGTGCCATCAGTCCGACAGGGGGTAATCAGCCCCAGCATTTT. This sequence encodes CAISPTGGNQPQHF.

Comment on this clonotype: A read error is possible here, since a much larger clone lies one base away. The chain recombines TRBV4-2 with TRBJ1-1; no clear D. Germline V gene lookup returns CDR1 LGHNA and CDR2 YNFKEQ. This CDR3 has 13 amino acids. The CDR3 loop reads CARSQGRAAGAFF. DNA for the CDR3: TGTGCCAGAAGCCAAGGGAGAGCAGCTGGAGCTTTCTTT.

The chain employs TRBV4-3 and TRBJ2-2, with 8 bases identical to TRBD2. J lost 14 bases, V lost 4 bases, and 12 bases had no gene match. The CDR3 loop spans 14 amino acids. Germline assignment: CDR1 LGHNA and CDR2 YSLEER. In DNA, the CDR3 is TGCGCCAGCAGCCGGACTAGCTTCGTCGGGGTACTGTTTTTT. Its protein product is CASSRTSFVGVLFF.

This clonotype was recorded at least ten times. The V call is TRBV5-5, the J call TRBJ2-7; D may correspond to TRBD1 or TRBD2 (5 bases each). Germline-derived CDR1 and CDR2 are SGHKS and YYEKEE (reference sequence). Trimming stripped 0 bases from V and 3 bases from J, with 7 bases between. The CDR3 spans 13 residues. Here the CDR3 DNA reads TGTGCCAGCAGCTTGGGAGGGGACTACGAGCAGTACTTC. Translating it yields CASSLGGDYEQYF.

Comment on this clonotype: This may arise from a read error, as a much more abundant clone is one base away. This chain uses TRBV6-2 or TRBV6-3 with TRBJ2-2, with TRBD2 matching 10 bases. This CDR3 is 15 amino acids long. Germline lookup yields CDR1 MNHEY and CDR2 SVGEGT. The CDR3 here is CASSYVLAGAGELVF. The CDR3 DNA sequence: TGTGCCAGCAGTTACGTTCTAGCGGGGGCCGGGGAGCTGGTTTTT.

This clonotype was seen a few times. The rearrangement links TRBV12-3 or TRBV12-4 to TRBJ2-2; no clear D. The V gene lost 4 bases and the J gene lost 4 bases, with 16 bases spanning the gap. CDR3 length: 16 residues. In nucleotides, the CDR3 is TGTGCCAGCAGTTCATCCTCCGGGTTCTTCACCGGGGAGCTGTTTTTT. It encodes CASSSSSGFFTGELFF.

This clonotype was detected ten times or more. This CDR3 reads CASSFSPLLPEQYF. CDR3 bases: TGTGCCAGCAGTTTTAGTCCTCTTCTACCGGAGCAGTACTTC. The J gene is TRBJ2-7, the V gene TRBV12-3 or TRBV12-4; D gene uncertain. The CDR3 runs to 14 residues. Trimming stripped 3 bases from V and 7 bases from J, with 16 bases between.

A note on this clonotype: Here the CDR3 omits its conserved ending phenylalanine or tryptophan, so a read error is the likely source. This chain links TRBV11-2 with TRBJ2-7; D is unresolved. V was clipped by 6 bases and J by 3 bases, with 21 bases between them. The CDR3 is made up of 16 amino acids. Looked up from germline, CDR1 is SGHAT and CDR2 is FQNNGV. This chain's CDR3 is CASSSTPDLRCYEQYS. The DNA of the CDR3 is TGTGCCAGCAGTTCTACCCCCGATTTGCGGTGCTACGAGCAGTACTCC.

As concerns this clonotype: The junction shows a germline mismatch at one end, possibly a read error. The chain couples TRBV11-2 to TRBJ2-1, with a possible D match to TRBD2 (5 bases). CDR3 size: 12 residues. The germline CDR1 and CDR2 sequences are SGHAT and FQNNGV. DNA of the CDR3: TGTGCCAGCAGATTAGATCGGGGTGAGCAGTTTTTC. Amino acids: CASRLDRGEQFF.

This clonotype was seen a single time. A much larger clone is a single base away; this may be a read error. This rearrangement joins TRBV29-1 to TRBJ2-3, with D uncertain. The CDR3 is 12 amino acids. The germline gives CDR1 SQVTM, CDR2 ANQGSEA. CDR3 sequence (DNA): TGCAACGTTGACCGGAGCACAGATACGCAGTATTTT. It specifies CNVDRSTDTQYF.

This clonotype has at least ten counts. This rearrangement joins TRBV11-1 to TRBJ1-2; the match to TRBD1 covers 7 bases. The CDR3 is made up of 16 amino acids. Germline lookup yields CDR1 SGHAT and CDR2 FQDESV (reference sequence). V gave up 3 bases and J gave up 0 bases; unmatched junction bases: 7. CDR3 in amino acids: CASSFGTANSNYGYTF. The CDR3 nucleotides read TGTGCCAGCAGCTTCGGGACAGCCAATTCTAACTATGGCTACACCTTC.

This clonotype appeared a few times. Sequence at one end of the junction differs from germline and may be a read error. The chain uses TRBV12-3 or TRBV12-4 and TRBJ2-4; weak D call: TRBD2 (7 bases). This CDR3 contains 15 residues. CDR3 amino acids: CASGFLGGTSNIQYF. The CDR3 nucleotides read TGTGCCAGCGGTTTTTTGGGAGGGACATCGAACATTCAGTACTTC.

On this clonotype itself: This may stem from a read error, because a much larger clone lies one nucleotide away. The rearrangement joins TRBV29-1 to TRBJ2-3, with 10 bases identical to TRBD2. This CDR3 region has 14 residues. The germline V gene has CDR1 SQVTM and CDR2 ANQGSEA. J was trimmed by 2 bases and V by 4 bases; bases with no gene match: 3. The CDR3 sequence: CSVASGGYTDTQYF. CDR3 DNA sequence: TGCAGCGTTGCTAGCGGGGGTTACACAGATACGCAGTATTTT.

As to this clonotype: One end of the junction varies from germline; a read error may be responsible. V and J are TRBV4-3 and TRBJ2-3; D unclear. CDR1 and CDR2 (germline): LGHNA, YSLEER. The CDR3 contains 13 residues. CDR3 DNA: TGCGCCAGCGGCCAGACCCCCCTCGATACGCAGTATTTT. Its translation: CASGQTPLDTQYF.

As concerns this clonotype: Since the CDR3 does not end with the conserved phenylalanine or tryptophan, this likely comes from a read error. The chain is built from TRBV11-2 and TRBJ2-3; D tentatively fits TRBD1 or TRBD2 (5 bases each). The V end lost 3 bases, the J end lost 6 bases, and 10 bases lay between the germline ends. Germline V gene sequence: CDR1 SGHAT, CDR2 FQNNGV. The CDR3 covers 13 residues. The CDR3 is CASSLGRYDTQYL. In DNA, the CDR3 is TGTGCCAGCAGCTTGGGACGTTACGATACGCAGTATTTG.

A remark on this clonotype: Its ends do not fully match the called genes, so a read error is possible. The chain has TRBV28 and TRBJ1-5; TRBD1 might be the D (6 bases). The CDR3 totals 14 residues. The germline gives CDR1 MDHEN, CDR2 SYDVKM. Here the CDR3 reads CASSLWGGNQSQHF. The CDR3 DNA reads as TGTGCCAGCAGTTTATGGGGGGGCAATCAGTCCCAGCATTTT.

This clonotype was counted a few times. The chain recombines TRBV6-2 or TRBV6-3 with TRBJ2-1; 16 positions match TRBD2. CDR3 length: 16 residues. V lost 3 bases to trimming and J lost 9 bases; unmatched junction nucleotides: 5. Germline CDR1 and CDR2: MNHEY and SVGEGT. The CDR3 DNA reads as TGTGCCAGCAGTTATCCCGGGACTAGCGGGAGGGGTGAGCAGTTCTTC. Translating it yields CASSYPGTSGRGEQFF.

To note about this clonotype: The conserved phenylalanine or tryptophan normally closing the CDR3 is absent here, so this likely arose from a read error. The gene calls are TRBV11-3 and TRBJ1-1; tentatively, D is TRBD1 (5 bases). The CDR3 contains 15 residues. CDR1 is SGHNT, CDR2 YENEEA, per germline. CDR3 nucleotide sequence: TGTGCCGGCAGCTTAGGAGGGACTAGGAACACTGAAGCTTTCTGT. This codes for CAGSLGGTRNTEAFC.

There are many counts of this clonotype. The chain combines TRBV6-1 with TRBJ2-3; D gene uncertain. The V gene lost 5 bases and the J gene lost 1 base, with 10 bases spanning the gap. CDR3 size: 14 residues. Germline V gene lookup returns CDR1 MNHNS and CDR2 SASEGT. The DNA for the CDR3 is TGTGCCAGCAGTCCGATTCGGGGCACAGATACGCAGTATTTT. It is translated as CASSPIRGTDTQYF.

With respect to this clonotype: A much larger clone lies a single base off, so this may be a read error. V usage is TRBV6-1 and J usage is TRBJ2-1, with D uncertain. Trimming cost V 10 bases and J 0 bases, with 13 bases left between them. CDR3 length equals 14 residues. Looked up from germline, CDR1 is MNHNS and CDR2 is SASEGT. In DNA form, the CDR3 reads TGTGCCAACAGCAGACCGAGCTCCTACAATGAGCAGTTCTTC. Translating gives CANSRPSSYNEQFF.